The clone carrying this T cell receptor (beta chain) came up once. The source of the sample is a study of blood T cell repertoires in COVID-19. Only in-frame clones appear in the TCRdb table, and some are missing; sequencing was by immunoSEQ multiplex PCR. The sample has about 170,000 clones; around four fifths are singletons. Unmatched junction bases numbered 6, after V lost 2 bases and J lost 5 bases. The CDR3 is 15 amino acids. Germline V gives CDR1 SGHRS, CDR2 YFSETQ. Sequences were obtained from peripheral blood. The receptor was isolated from a woman at least 80 years old with COVID-19, enrolled during active disease. The V call is TRBV5-1, the J call TRBJ2-3, with 9 bases identical to TRBD2. The CDR3 reads CASSFQREVLDTQYF. The CDR3, as DNA: TGCGCCAGCAGCTTTCAGCGGGAGGTGTTAGATACGCAGTATTTT.